This T cell receptor beta chain comes out of a study of T cells in localized non-small cell lung cancer (TCRdb year 2020). For context, the study as a whole: The study analyzed T cell repertoires of about 230 early-stage NSCLC patients, comparing tumors and uninvolved tumor-adjacent lungs. The cohort comprised 236 treatment-naïve NSCLC patients with resected, localized lung tumors. A mean age of around 66 years was recorded for the NSCLC patients, of whom 120 to 150 were male and over 100 were female. Overall study results and their limits: Because multi-region tumor sequencing was not performed, intratumor heterogeneity could not be ruled out. Longer overall survival was associated with higher T cell density in blood, whereas shorter survival was associated with higher clonality in adjacent lung. Uninvolved tumor-adjacent lung showed the highest T cell clonality, higher than tumor, which suggests more focused antigenic responses in the uninvolved tumor-adjacent lung. A median of about 61 of the top 100 tumor clones turned up in the paired uninvolved adjacent lung, and some 28 of those clones also ranked among the top 100 of that same adjacent lung. Because the study design was exploratory, TCR variables were selected using unadjusted p-values without false-discovery rate correction.

For this clone: What this receptor recognizes is not known. Per-nucleotide qualities are absent, and no much larger clonotype sits a single base away.

The CDR3 spans 14 residues, from the cysteine through the phenylalanine. Here the CDR3 DNA is all that survives: 42 bases in frame from base 1. Per the germline V gene, MNHNS is the CDR1 and SASEGT is the CDR2. Trimming removed 1 base from V and 3 bases from J, leaving 10 bases between the germline ends. At diagnosis, peripheral blood, uninvolved tumor-adjacent lung and tumor were collected and stored as a combination of fresh-frozen and FFPE material. For TCR repertoire profiling, the blood samples were analyzed as peripheral blood mononuclear cells. The immunoSEQ Assay was used to sequence TCR beta CDR3 regions from DNA. The original methods were these. To compute T cell density, TCR beta template counts were normalized to usable DNA, which was estimated by amplifying housekeeping genes. Using the preseqR package, richness was estimated by extrapolating to 120,000 templates for tissue samples and 400,000 templates for PBMC samples. Clonality was calculated as one minus Pielou's evenness. Differential abundance testing on productive amino-acid clonotypes, with a minimum total count of 5 and an alpha of 0.1, was used to identify tissue-enriched TCRs. Repertoire overlap between compartments was quantified with the Jaccard Index and Morisita Overlap Index. GLIPH grouped TCR beta CDR3s together with public tetramer-defined viral CDR3s, and a viral motif had to include at least three viral sequences and show V-gene enrichment. Held by TCRdb, this immuneACCESS table contains in-frame sequences only and omits some clones. Under half of the omission traces to an unresolved V gene where checked; the cause of the rest is unknown. V, J and clone size are those of that table, while D and trimming were read from the DNA. The sample records under 10,000 clones, 90% of which are singletons. The ten largest clones capture 15% to 20% of the sample.

This material consisted of peripheral blood, taken before any cancer treatment. This clonotype was obtained from a male donor aged 60 or older with stage III squamous cell lung carcinoma. The sequence links TRBV6-1 to TRBJ2-7; the D gene is unclear. The CDR3 in this case is CASSEGFSVYEQYF. The DNA sequence follows: TGTGCCAGCAGTGAAGGGTTCTCGGTCTACGAGCAGTACTTC.